This T cell receptor beta chain came from a study of T-cell reconstitution after alpha-beta-depleted transplantation in children. General study points: Newly made T cells mostly supplied T-cell counts and diversity one year after transplant. Several hundred expanded graft clones reportedly gave rise to the alpha-beta T cells present about two months after transplant. Surviving recipient T cells and intrathymic progenitors accounted for some patients' high TCRbeta diversity at day 60.

Trimming cost V 0 bases and J 2 bases; bases outside gene matches: 5. CDR1 SGHRS and CDR2 YFSETQ come from the germline V gene. CDR3 size: 15 residues. Using unique molecular identifiers, the investigators prepared the TCRbeta library. In TCRdb, the PCR reads were re-called with MiXCR into one record per CDR3 protein. The sample contains about 830,000 distinct CDR3 sequences, under 20% of which appear only once. Notes on this clonotype: The antigen is not known.

The V and J genes are TRBV5-1 and TRBJ2-7; 7 bases are shared with TRBD2. Sequencing used PBMCs, mostly from graft donor cells, obtained 360 days after TCRalphabeta/CD19-depleted stem cell transplant. This sequence originates from a male patient under 18 who had a stem cell transplant for acute lymphoblastic leukemia, so the T cells may come from the graft donor. The CDR3 region has the DNA TGCGCCAGCAGCTTGGATGCGGGAGCCCCCTACGAGCAGTACTTC. It codes for CASSLDAGAPYEQYF.